This T cell receptor (beta chain) was sequenced in a study of cytomegalovirus exposure and HLA in healthy donors. With 60 Vbeta and 13 Jbeta primers, the PCR was carried out. Produced via immunoSEQ multiplex PCR; TCRdb's table is partial and in-frame only. The sample yields over 70,000 clones, about two thirds seen once. The CDR3 totals 14 residues. The germline V gene has CDR1 SEHNR and CDR2 FQNEAQ (reference sequence). With 5 bases clipped from V and 3 bases from J, the junction kept 2 bases outside the gene matches. This clone occurred many times. Its antigen is unknown. Whole-study results and caveats: In a later analysis, a missense DCLRE1C variant was linked to TCR beta V- and J-gene trimming. In vitro experiments confirmed that three CMV-associated chains were specific for CMV antigens.

V is TRBV7-9 and J is TRBJ2-3, with TRBD2 identical over 10 bases. Sequencing input: PBMCs. The origin of this receptor is a woman between 50 and 59 years old in good health and CMV-seropositive. CDR3 residues: CASSQRGGTDTQYF. The CDR3 coding sequence is TGTGCCAGCAGCCAGCGGGGGGGAACAGATACGCAGTATTTT.